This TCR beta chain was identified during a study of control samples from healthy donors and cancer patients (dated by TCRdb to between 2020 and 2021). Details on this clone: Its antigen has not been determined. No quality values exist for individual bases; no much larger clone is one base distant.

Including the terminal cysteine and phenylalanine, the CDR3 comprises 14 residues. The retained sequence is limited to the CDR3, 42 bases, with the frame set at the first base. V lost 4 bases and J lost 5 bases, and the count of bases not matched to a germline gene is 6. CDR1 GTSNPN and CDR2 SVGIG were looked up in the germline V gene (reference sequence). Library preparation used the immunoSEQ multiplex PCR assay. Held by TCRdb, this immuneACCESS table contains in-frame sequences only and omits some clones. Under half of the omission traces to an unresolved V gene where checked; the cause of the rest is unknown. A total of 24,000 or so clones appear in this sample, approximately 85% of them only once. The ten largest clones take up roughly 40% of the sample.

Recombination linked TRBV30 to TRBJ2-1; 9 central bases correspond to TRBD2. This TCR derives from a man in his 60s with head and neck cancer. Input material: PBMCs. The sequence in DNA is TGTGCCTGGAAATCTAGCGGGGCCAACAATGAGCAGTTCTTC. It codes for CAWKSSGANNEQFF.